These 32 T cell receptor beta chains share one sample of origin, sequenced in a study of blood T cell repertoires in COVID-19. Assay: immunoSEQ multiplex PCR; the TCRdb copy retains only in-frame clones and omits some. The data hold more than 95,000 clones, with about nine tenths observed a single time. Source material: peripheral blood. The receptor source for this set is a human donor in a cohort sampled during active COVID-19.

The chain links TRBV5-8 to TRBJ2-1, with 8 bases that match TRBD1. This CDR3 is 15 amino acids long. V shed 5 bases, J shed 6 bases, and the junction held 10 bases outside the gene matches. Germline CDR1 reads SGHTS; CDR2 reads YDEGEE. The CDR3 region is CASSPGTGVSNEQFF. CDR3 nucleotide sequence: TGTGCCAGCAGTCCCGGGACAGGTGTGTCCAATGAGCAGTTCTTC.

This clone was seen more than once but under ten times. This rearrangement joins TRBV6-5 to TRBJ2-5; 7 nucleotides line up with TRBD2. The CDR3 is made up of 15 amino acids. The J segment lost 4 bases and the V segment lost 5 bases, leaving 10 bases of the junction unmatched. Germline loops: CDR1 MNHEY, CDR2 SVGAGI. The CDR3 DNA sequence: TGTGCCAGCAGTCAGCGGGAAATTTCAGTAGAGACCCAGTACTTC. Amino acids: CASSQREISVETQYF.

This clone was picked up one time. CDR3 protein: CSANLGSGGGYNEQFF. As DNA, the CDR3 is TGCAGCGCCAACTTAGGTTCGGGGGGCGGTTACAATGAGCAGTTCTTC. The chain has TRBV29-1 and TRBJ2-1; weak D call: TRBD2 (7 bases). The CDR3 has 16 residues. CDR1 and CDR2 from the germline V gene are SQVTM and ANQGSEA. V was shortened by 7 bases and J by 4 bases, with 23 bases between the two germline ends.

The chain uses TRBV6-6 and TRBJ2-7; TRBD1 matches 7 bases. V was pared by 5 bases and J by 7 bases, with 11 bases of the junction left unmatched. Germline V gene lookup returns CDR1 MNHNY and CDR2 SVGAGI (reference sequence). The CDR3 totals 14 residues. DNA of the CDR3: TGTGCCAGCAGTCGAGTACAGGGGCTAGGGGAGCAGTACTTC. Translating gives CASSRVQGLGEQYF.

The chain recombines TRBV7-8 with TRBJ2-7; D call uncertain. The CDR3 length is 14 residues. Germline V lookup: CDR1 SGHVS, CDR2 FQNEAQ. V lost 1 base and J lost 1, with 8 bases in between. CDR3 coding DNA: TGTGCCAGCAGCTTAGAGGAGTATTCCTACGAGCAGTACTTC. Its protein is CASSLEEYSYEQYF.

The V call is TRBV19, the J call TRBJ2-5, with D tentatively TRBD1 (6 bases). In germline, CDR1 is LNHDA, CDR2 SQIVND (reference sequence). Trimming took 3 bases from V and 0 from J, leaving 11 bases between them. The CDR3 loop spans 15 amino acids. DNA for the CDR3: TGTGCCAGTAGTATGGGGACAACGTACCAAGAGACCCAGTACTTC. Protein sequence: CASSMGTTYQETQYF. Drawing the rest from reference TRBV19 and TRBJ2-5, the complete variable domain is DGGITQSPKYLFRKEGQNVTLSCEQNLNHDAMYWYRQDPGQGLRLIYYSQIVNDFQKGDIAEGYSVSREKKESFPLTVTSAQKNPTAFYLCASSMGTTYQETQYFGPGTRLLVL.

The chain carries TRBV12-5 and TRBJ1-4, with D tentatively TRBD1 (6 bases). This CDR3 spans 15 amino acids. CDR1 is LGHNT, CDR2 FRNRAP, per germline. Trimming stripped 5 bases from V and 8 bases from J, with 18 bases between. The chain's CDR3 is CASGLSQGVREKLFF. Here the CDR3 DNA reads TGTGCTAGTGGTCTATCACAGGGTGTGCGAGAAAAACTGTTTTTT.

The V call is TRBV10-1, the J call TRBJ2-7, with a weak D call TRBD1 (6 bases). Germline V lookup: CDR1 WNHNN, CDR2 SYGVQD (reference sequence). The CDR3 has 15 residues. Trimming left V 2 bases short and J 0 bases short, with 11 bases between. CDR3 in DNA: TGCGCCAGCAGTGAGCGGTCGACAGGCTCCTACGAGCAGTACTTC. This encodes CASSERSTGSYEQYF.

V is TRBV5-1 and J is TRBJ2-3, with 13 bases that match TRBD2. J gave up 0 bases and V 3 bases, and 10 bases lay outside the gene matches. CDR1 is SGHRS, CDR2 YFSETQ, per germline. The CDR3 sequence is 19 residues long. CDR3 residues: CASSWTSGSWTLSTDTQYF. Here the CDR3 DNA reads TGCGCCAGCAGCTGGACTAGCGGGAGTTGGACCCTTAGCACAGATACGCAGTATTTT. The full variable domain, rest sourced from reference TRBV5-1 and TRBJ2-3, is KAGVTQTPRYLIKTRGQQVTLSCSPISGHRSVSWYQQTPGQGLQFLFEYFSETQRNKGNFPGRFSGRQFSNSRSEMNVSTLELGDSALYLCASSWTSGSWTLSTDTQYFGPGTRLTVL.

The chain couples TRBV7-3 to TRBJ2-2; tentative D call: TRBD2 (6 bases). The CDR3 covers 14 residues. From germline, CDR1 is SGHTA and CDR2 FQGTGA. V was cut by 5 bases and J by 2 bases, with 9 bases left in between. The CDR3 reads CASSAGLNTGELFF. CDR3 bases: TGTGCCAGCAGCGCGGGACTTAACACCGGGGAGCTGTTTTTT.

Here the CDR3 DNA reads TGTGCCAGCAGTTTACTTACAGGGCCCCTCCACTTT. Translation gives CASSLLTGPLHF. This chain uses TRBV6-5 with TRBJ1-6, with D possibly TRBD1 on 6 matching bases. V was clipped by 4 bases and J by 13 bases, with 11 bases between them. CDR3 length: 12 amino acids. Germline-derived CDR1 and CDR2 are MNHEY and SVGAGI.

This chain joins TRBV4-2 and TRBJ2-5, with 7 bases matching TRBD2. V trimming: 1 base; J trimming: 3 bases; junction bases outside the gene matches: 5. This CDR3 spans 15 amino acids. Germline values: CDR1 LGHNA, CDR2 YNFKEQ. As DNA, the CDR3 is TGTGCCAGCAGCCAAGCTAGCGGAGACGAAGAGACCCAGTACTTC. This gives the protein CASSQASGDEETQYF.

This sequence joins TRBV2 and TRBJ2-1, with D possibly matching TRBD2 (5 bases). The germline CDR1 and CDR2 sequences are SNHLY and FYNNEI. The CDR3 loop spans 14 amino acids. Trimming stripped 4 bases from V and 7 bases from J, with 14 bases between. The CDR3 DNA reads TGTGCCAGCAGTGGGAGGCAGATCCCGAATGAGCAGTTCTTC. Translation: CASSGRQIPNEQFF.

The genes are TRBV7-2 and TRBJ2-6; D ambiguous. Germline V gives CDR1 SGHTA, CDR2 FQGNSA. CDR3 length: 17 residues. Trimming took 5 bases from V and 0 from J, leaving 14 bases between them. For the CDR3, the DNA is TGTGCCAGCAGCATAGTGTACAGTTCCTCTGGGGCCAACGTCCTGACTTTC. Translated, it gives CASSIVYSSSGANVLTF.

A remark on this clone: The same CDR3 also results from other DNA sequences found in this sample. V and J are TRBV5-1 and TRBJ2-5; TRBD2 agrees at 9 bases. The CDR3 has 16 residues. V trimming: 0 bases; J trimming: 4 bases; junction bases outside the gene matches: 7. CDR1 is SGHRS, CDR2 YFSETQ, per germline. The CDR3 DNA follows: TGCGCCAGCAGCTTGGTGGCGCGGGAGGGGGGAGAGACCCAGTACTTC. It translates to CASSLVAREGGETQYF.

V is TRBV19 and J is TRBJ2-7; TRBD2 matches 14 bases. The junction had 14 bases not matched to a gene; V was cut back by 5 bases and J by 2 bases. Germline loops: CDR1 LNHDA, CDR2 SQIVND (reference sequence). CDR3 size: 19 residues. CDR3 coding DNA: TGTGCCAGTAGTTCCCAAAGGACTAGCGGGAGGTCCGCACCCTACGAGCAGTACTTC. Translation: CASSSQRTSGRSAPYEQYF.

The V call is TRBV7-9, the J call TRBJ2-2; unclear D gene. The germline V and J ends were trimmed by 11 bases and 4 bases, with 11 bases remaining between them. Germline loops: CDR1 SEHNR, CDR2 FQNEAQ (reference sequence). The CDR3 covers 12 residues. For the CDR3, the DNA is TGTGCCCTAGGCCAACCCACCGGGGAGCTGTTTTTT. This codes for CALGQPTGELFF. The full variable domain, completed using reference TRBV7-9 and TRBJ2-2, is DTGVSQNPRHKITKRGQNVTFRCDPISEHNRLYWYRQTLGQGPEFLTYFQNEAQLEKSRLLSDRFSAERPKGSFSTLEIQRTEQGDSAMYLCALGQPTGELFFGEGSRLTVL.

The chain is built from TRBV11-3 and TRBJ2-3; D remains unclear. Trimming shortened V by 5 bases and J by 4 bases, and 7 bases separated the two germline ends. CDR3 length equals 12 residues. Germline lookup yields CDR1 SGHNT and CDR2 YENEEA. The chain's CDR3 is CASSPLSDTQYF. Written as DNA, the CDR3 is TGTGCCAGCAGCCCTTTATCAGATACGCAGTATTTT.

The chain has TRBV6-5 and TRBJ1-5; TRBD1 matches 7 bases. The CDR3 has 15 residues. With 2 bases clipped from V and 5 bases from J, the junction kept 6 bases outside the gene matches. Per germline, CDR1 MNHEY and CDR2 SVGAGI. The CDR3 DNA is TGTGCCAGCAGTTACACGACAGGGTCAGATCAGCCCCAGCATTTT. It specifies CASSYTTGSDQPQHF.

V and J are TRBV15 and TRBJ1-1; 7 bases are shared with TRBD1. Germline values: CDR1 LNHNV, CDR2 YYDKDF (reference sequence). J was trimmed by 1 base and V by 0 bases; bases with no gene match: 5. The CDR3 runs 16 residues. In DNA form, the CDR3 reads TGTGCCACCAGCAGAGATGAGGGGGCTTGGAACACTGAAGCTTTCTTT. Amino acid sequence: CATSRDEGAWNTEAFF.

The chain has TRBV14 and TRBJ2-3; 12 bases map to TRBD2. Germline CDR1 is SGHDN and CDR2 is FVKESK. With V trimmed by 5 bases and J by 0 bases, 9 bases remained unmatched. The CDR3 spans 18 residues. The CDR3 loop reads CASSSRGLAGISTDTQYF. The CDR3, as DNA: TGTGCCAGCAGCTCCCGCGGACTAGCGGGGATTAGCACAGATACGCAGTATTTT.

The chain employs TRBV5-1 and TRBJ1-6, with a weak D call TRBD1 (6 bases). The CDR3 sequence is 16 residues long. V gave up 3 bases and J gave up 7 bases, with 17 bases separating them. Germline CDR1 is SGHRS and CDR2 is YFSETQ. The CDR3, as DNA: TGCGCCAGCAGCTACTCCCCAGGGGTTGAAAATTCACCCCTCCACTTT. As protein: CASSYSPGVENSPLHF.

The chain couples TRBV30 to TRBJ1-2; 7 bases match TRBD1. Losses at the gene ends were 5 bases for V and 7 bases for J; bases not matched to a gene: 4. CDR1 is GTSNPN, CDR2 SVGIG, per germline (reference sequence). This CDR3 region has 11 residues. CDR3: CAWDQGGGYTF. The CDR3 nucleotides read TGTGCCTGGGACCAGGGGGGTGGCTACACCTTC.

V gene TRBV19 combines with J gene TRBJ2-3; 7 positions match TRBD2. Germline V gives CDR1 LNHDA, CDR2 SQIVND (reference sequence). The V gene end was trimmed by 3 bases and the J gene end by 7 bases; junction bases not matched to a gene: 7. This CDR3 region has 14 residues. The CDR3 here is CASSIGGRVNTQYF. CDR3 nucleotides: TGTGCCAGTAGTATTGGCGGGAGAGTAAATACGCAGTATTTT.

This clone was seen a single time. The V and J genes are TRBV12-3 or TRBV12-4 and TRBJ2-7, with D unresolved. The CDR3 loop spans 12 amino acids. The V gene lost 6 bases and the J gene lost 6 bases, with 12 bases spanning the gap. CDR3 region: CASSPPAGEQYF. The CDR3 DNA follows: TGTGCCAGCAGCCCGCCCGCCGGCGAGCAGTACTTC.

The chain links TRBV27 to TRBJ1-2; unclear D gene. CDR1 MNHEY and CDR2 SMNVEV come from the germline V gene (reference sequence). The CDR3 sequence is 13 residues long. V dropped 5 bases and J dropped 4 bases, with 11 bases sitting between them. The CDR3 protein is CASSREGGYGYTF. CDR3 coding DNA: TGTGCCAGCAGTCGCGAAGGAGGCTATGGCTACACCTTC.

The chain carries TRBV11-3 and TRBJ2-7, with 7 bases identical to TRBD2. The V segment lost 6 bases and the J segment 5 bases; nucleotides outside the gene matches: 13. Germline CDR1 SGHNT, CDR2 YENEEA. This CDR3 contains 15 residues. The CDR3 nucleotides read TGTGCCAGCAGTGCCGGATGGCAGGGAGGGAACGAGCAGTACTTC. Protein product: CASSAGWQGGNEQYF.

The V gene is TRBV24-1, the J gene TRBJ2-2; TRBD2 matches at 7 bases. The CDR3 contains 14 residues. Germline V CDR1 and CDR2: KGHDR, SFDVKD. V shed 4 bases, J shed 6 bases, and the junction held 4 bases outside the gene matches. CDR3 in DNA: TGTGCCACCAGTGACACTGCGGGAGCCGGGGAGCTGTTTTTT. As protein: CATSDTAGAGELFF.

In its sample, this clone was seen once. The chain joins TRBV19 to TRBJ1-5, with a possible D match to TRBD1 (5 bases). Germline V gives CDR1 LNHDA, CDR2 SQIVND (reference sequence). V dropped 7 bases and J dropped 6 bases, with 16 bases sitting between them. The CDR3 is 14 residues long. The CDR3 region has the DNA TGTGCCAGTACCCCTGGGGAGGGACGTCAGCCCCAGCATTTT. This sequence encodes CASTPGEGRQPQHF. Together with reference TRBV19 and TRBJ1-5, the CDR3 gives the full variable domain: DGGITQSPKYLFRKEGQNVTLSCEQNLNHDAMYWYRQDPGQGLRLIYYSQIVNDFQKGDIAEGYSVSREKKESFPLTVTSAQKNPTAFYLCASTPGEGRQPQHFGDGTRLSIL.

V usage is TRBV5-1 and J usage is TRBJ2-5, with 9 bases matching TRBD2. V gave up 4 bases and J gave up 3 bases; unmatched junction bases: 16. The length of the CDR3 is 18 residues. Per the germline V gene, CDR1 is SGHRS and CDR2 is YFSETQ. The CDR3 DNA reads TGCGCCAGCAGCCACATAGGGGTGGCTAGCGGGGAAAAAGAGACCCAGTACTTC. It yields the protein CASSHIGVASGEKETQYF.

This chain joins TRBV3-1 (or the pseudogene TRBV3-2) and TRBJ1-2; D unclear. The germline V and J ends were trimmed by 4 bases and 11 bases, with 17 bases remaining between them. The germline CDR1 and CDR2 sequences are LGHDT and YNNKEL (reference sequence). CDR3 length equals 13 residues. The DNA of the CDR3 is TGTGCCAGCAGCCTAAGGACCGAGGGTCCGTACACCTTC. Its protein is CASSLRTEGPYTF.

This clone was seen only once. The rearrangement joins TRBV15 to TRBJ2-1, with TRBD2 identical over 8 bases. The CDR3 is 20 amino acids. Germline V gene lookup returns CDR1 LNHNV and CDR2 YYDKDF (reference sequence). The trim removed 0 bases at V and 7 bases at J, leaving 20 bases unmatched. The CDR3 loop reads CATSREVLADERVLGNEQFF. The CDR3 DNA sequence: TGTGCCACCAGCAGAGAAGTACTAGCGGACGAAAGGGTTTTGGGAAATGAGCAGTTCTTC.